This T cell receptor (beta chain) was documented in a study of graft-versus-host responses after intestinal transplantation. Study-wide background: Every transplant recipient was induced with anti-thymocyte globulin, then maintained on tacrolimus and steroids for about 3 years.

The method was immunoSEQ multiplex PCR; TCRdb's version includes in-frame clones alone and lacks a portion of them. The sample records about 14,000 clones, about 60% being singletons. The V gene lost 0 bases and the J gene lost 4 bases, with 15 bases spanning the gap. The CDR3 has 16 residues. CDR1 and CDR2 from the germline V gene are LGHNA and YSLEER. As concerns this clone: The antigen is not known.

To release intraepithelial and lamina propria lymphocytes, the graft tissue was processed. Study conclusions and caveats: Patients with graft-donor T cell macrochimerism had high graft-versus-host to host-versus-graft clonal ratios in allografts. Some GvH clones appeared in ileal mucosa or blood before recipient bone marrow.

This chain uses TRBV4-3 with TRBJ1-2, with D uncertain. The sequencing here drew on ileum tissue, taken 524 days after transplant. This TCR derives from a human patient who received an intestinal transplant, so some T cells may come from the graft donor. Here the CDR3 reads CASSQEAHGLSYGYTF. DNA of the CDR3: TGCGCCAGCAGCCAAGAGGCCCACGGACTCTCCTATGGCTACACCTTC.